This is a list of T cell receptor beta chains from one sample in a study of CD8+ T cells in alopecia areata. The table came from immunoSEQ multiplex PCR; TCRdb's copy has only in-frame clones and leaves some out. This table holds under 350,000 clones, 58% found once. The specimen was CD4+ T cells sorted from blood, collected at week 24, from a patient treated with tofacitinib. The receptors shown here come from a human donor with alopecia areata. Each CDR3 is given with its conserved first and last residue. The D gene is left open where the match is weak. Size is stated for part of the rows, as once, few or many counts, or as a class when the clone is expanded.

d_call	clone_size	v_call	j_call	cdr3_nt	cdr3_aa
-	-	TRBV11-2	TRBJ2-5	TGTGCCAGCAGCTTAGCTGGGTACCAAGAGACCCAGTACTTC	CASSLAGYQETQYF
-	-	TRBV5-1	TRBJ2-1	TGCGCCAGCAGCTCAATACAGGGCAATGAGCAGTTCTTC	CASSSIQGNEQFF
TRBD1	-	TRBV7-2	TRBJ1-1	TGTGCCAGCAGCTTAGCACAGGGGGCTGAAGCTTTCTTT	CASSLAQGAEAFF
-	-	TRBV30	TRBJ2-7	TGTGCCTGGTCTAGGGTCCAAGGAGAGCAGTACTTC	CAWSRVQGEQYF
-	-	TRBV4-1	TRBJ2-5	TGCGCCAGCAGCTATGGCCGGGGGACACCCCAAGAGACCCAGTACTTC	CASSYGRGTPQETQYF
-	-	TRBV5-1	TRBJ2-5	TGCGCCAGCAGCTTGGGGCCGGGGGAGACCCAGTACTTC	CASSLGPGETQYF
-	-	TRBV27	TRBJ2-3	TGTGCCAGCAGTTTATACGGGGGCGGGACAGATACGCAGTATTTT	CASSLYGGGTDTQYF
-	-	TRBV5-1	TRBJ1-1	TGCGCCAGCAGCTTGGCCCGGGGGTCCACTGAAGCTTTCTTT	CASSLARGSTEAFF
-	-	TRBV27	TRBJ2-4	TGTGCCAGCATTAGAGGCCTAGCCAAAAACATTCAGTACTTC	CASIRGLAKNIQYF
TRBD2	-	TRBV5-1	TRBJ2-7	TGCGCCAGCAGCTTGGCGGGGAGGGGAGGAGGCTACGAGCAGTACTTC	CASSLAGRGGGYEQYF
-	few	TRBV5-1	TRBJ2-5	TGCGCCAGCAGTAGGGAGACCCCTCGGGGGGAGACCCAGTACTTC	CASSRETPRGETQYF
-	few	TRBV9	TRBJ2-6	TGTGCCAGCAGCGTAGTGGGTGGTGGGGCCAACGTCCTGACTTTC	CASSVVGGGANVLTF
-	once	TRBV5-4	TRBJ2-5	TGTGCCAGCAGCGGACTTGAGGGGGCCCAGTACTTC	CASSGLEGAQYF
-	-	TRBV2	TRBJ1-6	TGTGCCAGCAAGGAGAACAACTATAATTCACCCCTCCACTTT	CASKENNYNSPLHF
TRBD1	-	TRBV5-1	TRBJ1-5	TGCGCCAGCAGCCTCACCGGGACAGGGGTAGGCCAGCCCCAGCATTTT	CASSLTGTGVGQPQHF
-	once	TRBV6-5	TRBJ1-5	TGTGCCAGCAGTTCCGATAGAAATCAGCCCCAGCATTTT	CASSSDRNQPQHF
TRBD1	-	TRBV12-5	TRBJ1-2	TGTGCTAGTGGTTTGGACAGGGGCAGCCCGTACTATGGCTACACCTTC	CASGLDRGSPYYGYTF
-	few	TRBV29-1	TRBJ1-2	TGCAGCGTTGATCTACAAACCCCAGTGTACACCTTC	CSVDLQTPVYTF
-	-	TRBV5-6	TRBJ1-3	TGTGCCAGCAGTCCAGTGCTGGGCCGCTCTGGAAACACCATATATTTT	CASSPVLGRSGNTIYF
-	few	TRBV6-5	TRBJ1-4	TGTGCCAGCAGTTACCCGGGGAGGCCAGAACTGTTTTTT	CASSYPGRPELFF
TRBD1	-	TRBV29-1	TRBJ2-7	TGCAGCGGACGACAGGGGTCCTACGAGCAGTACTTC	CSGRQGSYEQYF
-	-	TRBV29-1	TRBJ2-7	TGCAGCTTCAAAGCACAGGGAAGCTCCTACGAGCAGTACTTC	CSFKAQGSSYEQYF
TRBD2	-	TRBV30	TRBJ2-7	TGTGCCTGGGAGGCTAGCGGGGCACGAACCTACTACGAGCAGTACTTC	CAWEASGARTYYEQYF
-	few	TRBV23-1	TRBJ1-5	TGCGCCAGCAGTCAACCCGGTCCAGAGCCCCAGCATTTT	CASSQPGPEPQHF
TRBD1	-	TRBV30	TRBJ1-5	TGTGCCTGGAGTGAAAAGGGACAGGGGGAAGGAGTGAGCAATCAGCCCCAGCATTTT	CAWSEKGQGEGVSNQPQHF
TRBD1	-	TRBV7-9	TRBJ1-2	TGTGCCAGCAGCCCGACAGGGGGCCAATATGGCTACACCTTC	CASSPTGGQYGYTF
TRBD1	-	TRBV2	TRBJ2-3	TGTGCCAGCCCGACAGGGGAAACAGATACGCAGTATTTT	CASPTGETDTQYF
-	-	TRBV7-8	TRBJ2-2	TGTGCCAGCAGCTTAGCACCTACGAACACCGGGGAGCTGTTTTTT	CASSLAPTNTGELFF
TRBD2	once	TRBV4-2	TRBJ2-5	TGTGCCAGCAGCCAAGGCTTCAATGGACTAGCGGGGGTCGAGGAGACCCAGTACTTC	CASSQGFNGLAGVEETQYF
TRBD1	-	TRBV6-5	TRBJ2-4	TGTGCCAGCACATCGACAGGGATGAACATTCAGTACTTC	CASTSTGMNIQYF
-	-	TRBV9	TRBJ2-5	TGTGCCAGCAGCGTAGGGGTTCTGGAGACCCAGTACTTC	CASSVGVLETQYF